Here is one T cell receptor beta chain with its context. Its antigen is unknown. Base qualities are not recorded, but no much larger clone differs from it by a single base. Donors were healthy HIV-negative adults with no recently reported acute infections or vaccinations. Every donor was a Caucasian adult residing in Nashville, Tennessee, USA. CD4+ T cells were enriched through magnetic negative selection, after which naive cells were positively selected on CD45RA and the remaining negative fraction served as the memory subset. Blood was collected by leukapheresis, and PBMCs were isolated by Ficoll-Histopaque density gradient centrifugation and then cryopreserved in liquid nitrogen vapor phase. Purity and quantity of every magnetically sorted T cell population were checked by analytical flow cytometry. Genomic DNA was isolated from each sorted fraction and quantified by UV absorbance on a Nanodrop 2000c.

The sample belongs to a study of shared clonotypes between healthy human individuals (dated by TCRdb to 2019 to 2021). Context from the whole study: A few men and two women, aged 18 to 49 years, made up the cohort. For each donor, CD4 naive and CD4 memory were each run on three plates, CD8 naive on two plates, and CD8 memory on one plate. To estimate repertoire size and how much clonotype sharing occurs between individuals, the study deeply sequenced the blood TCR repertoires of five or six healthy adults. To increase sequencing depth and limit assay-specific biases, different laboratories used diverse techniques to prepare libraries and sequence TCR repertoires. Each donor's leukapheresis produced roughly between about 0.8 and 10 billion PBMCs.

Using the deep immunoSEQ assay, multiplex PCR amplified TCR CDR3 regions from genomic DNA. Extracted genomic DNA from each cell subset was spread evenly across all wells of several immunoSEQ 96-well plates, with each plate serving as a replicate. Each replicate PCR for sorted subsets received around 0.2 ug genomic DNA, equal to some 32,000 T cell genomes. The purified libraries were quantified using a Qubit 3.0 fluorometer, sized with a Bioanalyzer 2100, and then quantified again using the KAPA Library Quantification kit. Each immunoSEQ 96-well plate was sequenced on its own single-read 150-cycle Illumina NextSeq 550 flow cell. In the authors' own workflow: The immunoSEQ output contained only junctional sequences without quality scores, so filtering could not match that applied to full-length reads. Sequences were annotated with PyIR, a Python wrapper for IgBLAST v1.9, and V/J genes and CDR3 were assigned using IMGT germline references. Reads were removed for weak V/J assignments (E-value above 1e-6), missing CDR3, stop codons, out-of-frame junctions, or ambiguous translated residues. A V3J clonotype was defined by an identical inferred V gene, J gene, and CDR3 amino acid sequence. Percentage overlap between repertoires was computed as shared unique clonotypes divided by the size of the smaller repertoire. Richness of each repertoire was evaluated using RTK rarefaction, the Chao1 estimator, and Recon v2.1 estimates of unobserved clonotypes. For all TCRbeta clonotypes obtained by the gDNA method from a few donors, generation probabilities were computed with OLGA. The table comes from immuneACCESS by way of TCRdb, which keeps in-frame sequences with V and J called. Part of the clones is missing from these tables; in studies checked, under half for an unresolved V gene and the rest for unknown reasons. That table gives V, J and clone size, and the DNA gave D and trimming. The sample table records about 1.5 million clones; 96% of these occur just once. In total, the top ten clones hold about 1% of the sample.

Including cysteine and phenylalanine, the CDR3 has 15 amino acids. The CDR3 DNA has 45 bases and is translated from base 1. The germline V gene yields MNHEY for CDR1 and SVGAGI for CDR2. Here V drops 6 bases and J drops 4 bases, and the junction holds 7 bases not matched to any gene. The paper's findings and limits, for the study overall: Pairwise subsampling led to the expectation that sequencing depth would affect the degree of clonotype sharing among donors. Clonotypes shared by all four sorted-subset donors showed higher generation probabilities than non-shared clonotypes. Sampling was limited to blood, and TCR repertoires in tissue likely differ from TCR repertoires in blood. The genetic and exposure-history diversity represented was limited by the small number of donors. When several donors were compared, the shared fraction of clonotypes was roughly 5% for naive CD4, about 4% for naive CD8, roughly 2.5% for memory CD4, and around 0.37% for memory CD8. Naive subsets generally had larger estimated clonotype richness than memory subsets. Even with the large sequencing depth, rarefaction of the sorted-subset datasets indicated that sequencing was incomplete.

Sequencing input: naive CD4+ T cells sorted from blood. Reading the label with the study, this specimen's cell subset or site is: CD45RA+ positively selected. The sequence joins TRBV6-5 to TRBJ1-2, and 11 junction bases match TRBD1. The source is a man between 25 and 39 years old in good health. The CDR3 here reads CASRGQGAPSYGYTF. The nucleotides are TGTGCCAGCAGAGGACAGGGGGCTCCCAGCTATGGCTACACCTTC.